A single sample is the source of the 32 T cell receptor beta chains below, sequenced in a study of Graves' ophthalmopathy and Graves' hyperthyroidism. The sequenced template was RNA, covering the TCR beta CDR3 region. The first-round RT-PCR employed HTBI primers together with the Qiagen OneStep RT-PCR kit. A multiplex PCR was then performed as the second round. In TCRdb, the multiplex PCR reads were re-called with MiXCR into one record per CDR3 protein. The repertoire has around 40,000 distinct CDR3 sequences, approximately 52% of them found once; the top ten carry roughly 18%. Sequencing was performed on peripheral blood. All receptors come from an adult man with Graves' ophthalmopathy.

The sample holds many counts of this clonotype. V is TRBV6-4 and J is TRBJ2-3; 14 positions agree with TRBD2. The CDR3 is 15 amino acids. V was clipped by 4 bases and J by 4 bases; unmatched bases: 1. Germline V gives CDR1 MRHNA, CDR2 SNTAGT. CDR3 coding DNA: TGTGCCAGCAGTGGACTAGCGGGGGGGCCAGATACGCAGTATTTT. This gives the protein CASSGLAGGPDTQYF.

The genes are TRBV25-1 and TRBJ2-2, with 11 positions matching TRBD1. Per germline, CDR1 MGHDK and CDR2 SYGVNS. The CDR3 loop spans 13 amino acids. V was clipped by 6 bases and J by 7 bases; unmatched bases: 1. DNA for the CDR3: TGTGCCAGCAGCGGGACAGGGGGCGGGGAGCTGTTTTTT. It encodes CASSGTGGGELFF.

The gene calls are TRBV9 and TRBJ1-6, with D unresolved. The V end lost 0 bases, the J end lost 0 bases, and 7 bases lay between the germline ends. There are 16 residues in the CDR3. Germline loops: CDR1 SGDLS, CDR2 YYNGEE. The CDR3: CASSVESVSYNSPLHF. CDR3 nucleotide sequence: TGTGCCAGCAGCGTAGAAAGTGTCTCCTATAATTCACCCCTCCACTTT.

Concerning this clonotype itself: One junction end disagrees with the germline gene, perhaps due to a read error. The genes are TRBV2 and TRBJ1-4, with TRBD1 matching over 10 bases. This CDR3 has 15 residues. Germline V gene lookup returns CDR1 SNHLY and CDR2 FYNNEI. The CDR3 reads CVSDRGPATNEELFF. CDR3 DNA sequence: TGTGTCAGCGACAGGGGGCCCGCAACTAATGAAGAACTGTTTTTT.

The rearrangement uses TRBV2 and TRBJ2-1; D is undetermined. The V end was cut by 8 bases, the J end by 8 bases, with 10 bases between. Germline V CDR1 and CDR2: SNHLY, FYNNEI. This CDR3 spans 11 amino acids. Written as DNA, the CDR3 is TGTGCCAGCGGCTCTCGAGATGAGCAGTTCTTC. It is translated as CASGSRDEQFF.

This rearrangement joins TRBV20-1 to TRBJ2-5; 8 nucleotides align to TRBD1. Germline V gene lookup returns CDR1 DFQATT and CDR2 SNEGSKA (reference sequence). The V and J ends lost 1 base and 3 bases, in that order; junction bases with no gene match: 4. The CDR3 is 14 residues long. The CDR3 DNA reads TGCAGTGCTAGAGCTTCGACAGGGGAAGAGACCCAGTACTTC. Translating it yields CSARASTGEETQYF.

This clonotype has at least ten counts. The chain carries TRBV19 and TRBJ2-5; 10 bases match TRBD1. Germline V gives CDR1 LNHDA, CDR2 SQIVND (reference sequence). The CDR3 contains 16 residues. The V segment lost 6 bases and the J segment 5 bases; nucleotides outside the gene matches: 12. Here the CDR3 DNA reads TGTGCCAGTAGGCCGACAGGGGGCGCAACCCAGGAGACCCAGTACTTC. Translated: CASRPTGGATQETQYF.

By its share, this clonotype is medium-sized. The J gene is TRBJ2-7, the V gene TRBV10-3; D call uncertain. CDR3 size: 13 residues. V gave up 8 bases and J gave up 0 bases, with 11 bases separating them. CDR1 is ENHRY, CDR2 SYGVKD, per germline. CDR3 coding DNA: TGTGCCATCGCGGCAGGCGGCTCCTACGAGCAGTACGTC. It specifies CAIAAGGSYEQYV.

This clonotype has a count of ten or more. The V and J genes are TRBV7-9 and TRBJ1-1; a possible D gene is TRBD1 (6 bases). Germline CDR1 is SEHNR and CDR2 is FQNEAQ (reference sequence). V dropped 0 bases and J dropped 5 bases, with 13 bases sitting between them. This CDR3 region has 15 residues. The CDR3 DNA reads as TGTGCCAGCAGCTTAGCTACAGGAGGGGGGACTGAAGCTTTCTTT. Its translation is CASSLATGGGTEAFF. Variable domain in full (rest from reference TRBV7-9 and TRBJ1-1): DTGVSQNPRHKITKRGQNVTFRCDPISEHNRLYWYRQTLGQGPEFLTYFQNEAQLEKSRLLSDRFSAERPKGSFSTLEIQRTEQGDSAMYLCASSLATGGGTEAFFGQGTRLTVV.

Ten or more counts support this clonotype. J is TRBJ1-1 and V is TRBV5-6, with D possibly TRBD1 on 5 matching bases. The V gene's germline CDR1 is SGHDT and CDR2 YYEEEE. V lost 3 bases, J lost 0 bases, and 9 bases lay in between. This CDR3 spans 14 amino acids. CDR3 residues: CASSWGGVNTEAFF. Written as DNA, the CDR3 is TGTGCCAGCAGCTGGGGGGGGGTGAACACTGAAGCTTTCTTT.

This clonotype appeared many times. The J gene is TRBJ2-5, the V gene TRBV10-3; TRBD1 aligns across 7 bases. V shed 4 bases, J shed 4 bases, and the junction held 6 bases outside the gene matches. The germline gives CDR1 ENHRY, CDR2 SYGVKD. This CDR3 region has 14 residues. In nucleotides, the CDR3 is TGTGCCATCAGTGGAGACAGGGATGGAGAGACCCAGTACTTC. It codes for CAISGDRDGETQYF.

The chain employs TRBV3-1 and TRBJ2-5, with D tentatively TRBD1 or TRBD2 (5 bases each). V was shortened by 3 bases and J by 1 base, with 15 bases between the two germline ends. This CDR3 has 16 residues. Germline CDR1 reads LGHDT; CDR2 reads YNNKEL (reference sequence). The CDR3 spells CASSQGPTWGQETQYF. The DNA of the CDR3 is TGTGCCAGCAGCCAGGGACCTACGTGGGGCCAAGAGACCCAGTACTTC.

This clonotype was seen at least ten times. A much larger clone is a single base away; this may be a read error. The J gene is TRBJ1-2, the V gene TRBV2; possible D gene TRBD1, 6 bases. Deletions cut 11 bases from V and 3 bases from J, with 13 bases between. Germline V CDR1 and CDR2: SNHLY, FYNNEI. The CDR3 has 12 amino acids. The CDR3 sequence: CAGISGDYGYTF. DNA of the CDR3: TGTGCCGGCATCTCAGGGGACTATGGCTACACCTTC.

The chain couples TRBV12-3 or TRBV12-4 to TRBJ2-5, with 7 bases aligning to TRBD2. V lost 5 bases, J lost 4 bases, and 7 bases stayed unmatched. CDR3 length: 14 residues. For the CDR3, the DNA is TGTGCCAGCAGTCCTTCGGGGGGTGGAGAGACCCAGTACTTC. As protein: CASSPSGGGETQYF.

This clonotype was detected many times. The J gene is TRBJ2-7, the V gene TRBV6-1; 7 nucleotides match TRBD1. V shed 6 bases, J shed 3 bases, and the junction held 5 bases outside the gene matches. CDR1 and CDR2 from the germline V gene are MNHNS and SASEGT. The CDR3 loop spans 13 amino acids. The CDR3 reads CASRGTAYYEQYF. The CDR3 region has the DNA TGTGCCAGCAGGGGGACAGCATACTACGAGCAGTACTTC.

In this sample, this clonotype is medium-sized (0.01 to 0.1%). V gene TRBV7-3 combines with J gene TRBJ2-5; D is undetermined. This CDR3 has 14 residues. CDR1 and CDR2 (germline): SGHTA, FQGTGA. With 5 bases removed from V and 1 base from J, the gap between germline ends came to 11 bases. In DNA, the CDR3 is TGTGCCAGCAGCCCCTCCTCGAGCCAAGAGACCCAGTACTTC. This sequence encodes CASSPSSSQETQYF.

As concerns this clonotype: One end of the junction is discordant with germline, which a read error may explain. V gene TRBV7-7 combines with J gene TRBJ2-7, with 16 positions matching TRBD2. Germline V gives CDR1 SSHAT, CDR2 FNYEAQ (reference sequence). The length of the CDR3 is 17 residues. Here the CDR3 reads CASSLGTSGRDSDEQYF. The CDR3 bases are TGTGCTAGCAGCTTGGGGACTAGCGGGAGGGATAGCGACGAGCAGTACTTC.

This clonotype appeared a few times. The rearrangement links TRBV3-1 to TRBJ2-2; 15 bases fit TRBD2. The V gene's germline CDR1 is LGHDT and CDR2 YNNKEL (reference sequence). The CDR3 runs to 17 residues. The V and J ends lost 3 bases and 8 bases, in that order; junction bases with no gene match: 7. CDR3: CASSQGLAGGIAGELFF. The CDR3 DNA follows: TGTGCCAGCAGCCAGGGACTAGCGGGGGGAATAGCGGGGGAGCTGTTTTTT.

This clonotype was recorded many times. This chain connects TRBV12-3 or TRBV12-4 to TRBJ2-1, with unresolved D. The CDR3 runs 14 residues. V gave up 6 bases and J gave up 6 bases, with 15 bases separating them. As DNA, the CDR3 is TGTGCCAGCAGCATACCCCAAGCCCCCAATGAGCAGTTCTTC. It codes for CASSIPQAPNEQFF.

The gene calls are TRBV19 and TRBJ2-2, with TRBD1 as a possible D gene (6 bases). CDR3 length: 13 amino acids. Germline V CDR1 and CDR2: LNHDA, SQIVND (reference sequence). Between the trimmed V and J ends, which lost 0 bases and 7 bases, there was a span of 6 bases. The CDR3 region is CASSIDRGGELFF. CDR3 in DNA: TGTGCCAGTAGTATAGACAGGGGCGGGGAGCTGTTTTTT.

This clonotype has a handful of counts. CDR3 nucleotides: TGCGCCAGCAGCCCCCTAGGGACTAGCGGGGGGTCCGGGGAGCTGTTTTTT. Protein sequence: CASSPLGTSGGSGELFF. The genes are TRBV4-1 and TRBJ2-2, with 15 bases identical to TRBD2. Germline V gene data show CDR1 as MGHRA and CDR2 as YSYEKL. This CDR3 region has 17 residues. Losses at the gene ends were 4 bases for V and 6 bases for J; bases not matched to a gene: 6.

This chain connects TRBV9 to TRBJ1-6; possibly TRBD1 for D (6 bases). With 0 bases removed from V and 7 bases from J, the gap between germline ends came to 20 bases. This CDR3 has 18 amino acids. The germline gives CDR1 SGDLS, CDR2 YYNGEE. CDR3 sequence (DNA): TGTGCCAGCAGCGTAGATGAGGGGGGGTATTGGAGGAATTCACCCCTCCACTTT. Its translation is CASSVDEGGYWRNSPLHF.

The rearrangement links TRBV7-3 to TRBJ2-2; 9 nucleotides match TRBD1. CDR3 length: 15 residues. The germline V gene has CDR1 SGHTA and CDR2 FQGTGA. J was trimmed by 4 bases and V by 1 base; bases with no gene match: 1. The CDR3 here is CASSLMTGGTGELFF. As DNA, the CDR3 is TGTGCCAGCAGCTTAATGACAGGGGGCACCGGGGAGCTGTTTTTT.

The V gene is TRBV25-1, the J gene TRBJ2-7; TRBD1 matches at 9 bases. Germline CDR1 reads MGHDK; CDR2 reads SYGVNS. V shed 3 bases, J shed 6 bases, and the junction held 6 bases outside the gene matches. The CDR3 sequence is 14 residues long. As DNA, the CDR3 is TGTGCCAGCAGTGAGGGACAGGGCGTTGGCGAGCAGTACTTC. Its translation: CASSEGQGVGEQYF.

This clonotype was seen at least ten times. V is TRBV6-2 or TRBV6-3 and J is TRBJ1-1, with TRBD1 as a possible D gene (5 bases). Germline V gene lookup returns CDR1 MNHEY and CDR2 SVGEGT. The CDR3 runs 16 residues. V was pared by 2 bases and J by 1 base, with 14 bases between. The CDR3 here is CASSYGGGEPNTEAFF. CDR3 sequence (DNA): TGTGCCAGCAGTTACGGCGGAGGGGAACCGAACACTGAAGCTTTCTTT.

As to this clonotype: Given the absence of the conserved phenylalanine or tryptophan at the CDR3 end, a read error is likely. No DNA is shown, since the ends of the CDR3 on it are uncertain; the CDR3 is the one TCRdb lists. The J gene is TRBJ1-1, the V gene TRBV5-4; the tabulated D call, TRBD1, remains unverified against the DNA. The CDR3 region is 14 residues in length, termini included. The germline gives CDR1 SGHNT, CDR2 YYREEE (reference sequence). CDR3 sequence: CASGRPGVNTEALC.

This clonotype was detected many times. The rearrangement links TRBV12-3 or TRBV12-4 to TRBJ2-1; 7 nucleotides match TRBD2. This CDR3 spans 18 amino acids. Trimming at V came to 3 bases and at J to 5 bases, leaving 16 bases not matched to a gene. CDR3 sequence: CASSLGTTTTVSNNEQFF. The CDR3 nucleotides read TGTGCCAGCAGTTTGGGGACTACCACTACCGTTTCAAACAATGAGCAGTTCTTC.

This rearrangement joins TRBV6-4 to TRBJ2-1; tentative D call: TRBD2 (5 bases). V lost 10 bases, J lost 5 bases, and 21 bases lay in between. Germline V gene lookup returns CDR1 MRHNA and CDR2 SNTAGT. CDR3 length: 15 amino acids. Written as DNA, the CDR3 is TGTGCCAACAGCGAGACCGCTGAGGGAGACAATGAGCAGTTCTTC. It encodes CANSETAEGDNEQFF.

Turning to this clonotype: Since no conserved phenylalanine or tryptophan closes the CDR3, a read error is the likely cause. Because the CDR3's place on the DNA is in doubt, the DNA is left out and the CDR3 is given as listed by TCRdb. V and J are TRBV19 and TRBJ1-1. The length of the CDR3 is 12 amino acids, counting both ends. Germline V lookup: CDR1 LNHDA, CDR2 SQIVND (reference sequence). The CDR3 loop is CASNMQGGRAFL.

To note about this clonotype: Mismatch with germline at one junction end may stem from a read error. The chain has TRBV20-1 and TRBJ1-2; no definite D call. Germline CDR1 is DFQATT and CDR2 is SNEGSKA (reference sequence). CDR3 size: 10 residues. CDR3 in amino acids: CSASPIGLAW. The CDR3 DNA follows: TGCAGTGCTAGTCCCATTGGACTAGCGTGG.

As to this clonotype: Sequence at one end of the junction differs from germline and may be a read error. This chain's CDR3 is CSARDGWTDMNTEAFF. The CDR3 DNA follows: TGCAGTGCCAGAGATGGATGGACGGACATGAACACTGAAGCTTTCTTT. This chain connects TRBV20-1 to TRBJ1-1, with a possible D match to TRBD1 (5 bases). CDR1 is DFQATT, CDR2 SNEGSKA, per germline (reference sequence). This CDR3 region has 16 residues.

This clonotype was detected only a few times. The chain employs TRBV19 and TRBJ1-2; 8 nucleotides align to TRBD1. CDR1 and CDR2 from the germline V gene are LNHDA and SQIVND (reference sequence). V shed 3 bases, J shed 3 bases, and the junction held 3 bases outside the gene matches. The CDR3 has 14 residues. CDR3 sequence (DNA): TGTGCCAGTAGTATTGGGGACAGGCACTATGGCTACACCTTC. It specifies CASSIGDRHYGYTF.